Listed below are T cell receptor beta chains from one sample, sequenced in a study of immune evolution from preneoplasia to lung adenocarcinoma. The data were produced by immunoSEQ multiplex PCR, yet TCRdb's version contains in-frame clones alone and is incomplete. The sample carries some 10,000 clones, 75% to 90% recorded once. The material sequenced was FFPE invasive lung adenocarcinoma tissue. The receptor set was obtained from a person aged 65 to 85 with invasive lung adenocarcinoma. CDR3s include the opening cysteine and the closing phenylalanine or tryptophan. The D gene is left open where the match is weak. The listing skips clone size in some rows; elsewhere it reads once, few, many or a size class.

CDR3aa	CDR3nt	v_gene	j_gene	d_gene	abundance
CATAPGTTTYGYTF	TGTGCCACCGCACCCGGGACAACCACTTATGGCTACACCTTC	TRBV10-3	TRBJ1-2	.	.
CASSPSSPGTGAKETQYF	TGCGCCAGCAGCCCAAGCTCGCCTGGGACAGGGGCTAAAGAGACCCAGTACTTC	TRBV5-1	TRBJ2-5	TRBD1	.
CATSRGSGNTIYF	TGTGCCACCAGCAGAGGCTCTGGAAACACCATATATTTT	TRBV15	TRBJ1-3	.	.
CASSSLAGTDTQYF	TGTGCCAGCAGTAGCCTAGCGGGCACAGATACGCAGTATTTT	TRBV6-1	TRBJ2-3	TRBD2	.
CAWSPGTGVTDTQYF	TGTGCCTGGAGCCCCGGGACAGGGGTTACAGATACGCAGTATTTT	TRBV30	TRBJ2-3	TRBD1	.
CASSPLQGGTEAFF	TGTGCCAGCTCACCACTTCAGGGAGGCACTGAAGCTTTCTTT	TRBV18	TRBJ1-1	.	.
CASSDRDSRGGTNEKLFF	TGTGCCAGCAGTGACAGGGACAGTAGGGGGGGAACTAATGAAAAACTGTTTTTT	TRBV6-4	TRBJ1-4	TRBD1	.
CASSMWDNYGYTF	TGTGCCAGTAGTATGTGGGACAACTATGGCTACACCTTC	TRBV19	TRBJ1-2	.	.
CAISESGIRTEAFF	TGTGCCATCAGTGAATCGGGAATCAGAACTGAAGCTTTCTTT	TRBV10-3	TRBJ1-1	.	.
CASSANSGTGRITQYF	TGTGCCAGCAGTGCCAACTCCGGGACAGGGAGGATTACGCAGTATTTT	TRBV25-1	TRBJ2-3	TRBD1	.
CASSSGTGITGANVLTF	TGTGCCAGCAGTTCTGGGACAGGAATCACTGGGGCCAACGTCCTGACTTTC	TRBV28	TRBJ2-6	TRBD1	.
CASSLGTYTEAFF	TGTGCCAGCAGCTTAGGGACTTACACTGAAGCTTTCTTT	TRBV11-2	TRBJ1-1	.	.
CASRGRDDTEAFF	TGTGCCAGCAGGGGCCGGGATGACACTGAAGCTTTCTTT	TRBV5-5	TRBJ1-1	.	once
CASSGPRDTKDYEQYF	TGTGCCAGCAGTGGGCCCCGGGACACAAAGGACTACGAGCAGTACTTC	TRBV2	TRBJ2-7	.	.
CASSGQGEADTQYF	TGTGCCAGTAGTGGACAGGGGGAGGCGGATACGCAGTATTTT	TRBV19	TRBJ2-3	TRBD1	.
CASAWEKLFF	TGTGCCAGCGCGTGGGAAAAACTGTTTTTT	TRBV6-1	TRBJ1-4	.	once
CASSRLGSGEQYF	TGTGCCAGCAGCCGCCTCGGCTCCGGCGAGCAGTACTTC	TRBV5-4	TRBJ2-7	.	.
CAWSLTGSIGYTF	TGTGCCTGGAGTTTGACAGGATCTATTGGCTACACCTTC	TRBV30	TRBJ1-2	.	.
CASSLDSNEKLFF	TGCGCCAGCAGCTTAGACAGCAATGAAAAACTGTTTTTT	TRBV5-1	TRBJ1-4	.	.
CASSGTQGLDEQFF	TGTGCCAGCTCGGGGACACAGGGTCTTGATGAGCAGTTCTTC	TRBV18	TRBJ2-1	.	.
CASRVWQQNTGELFF	TGTGCCAGCAGGGTCTGGCAGCAAAACACCGGGGAGCTGTTTTTT	TRBV6-5	TRBJ2-2	.	.
CASSLDGQGARETQYF	TGCGCCAGCAGCTTGGATGGACAGGGGGCGAGAGAGACCCAGTACTTC	TRBV5-1	TRBJ2-5	TRBD1	.
CASRGPGHTEAFF	TGTGCCAGCAGAGGACCCGGCCACACTGAAGCTTTCTTT	TRBV28	TRBJ1-1	.	once
CSANRDTEAFF	TGCAGTGCGAACAGGGACACTGAAGCTTTCTTT	TRBV20-1	TRBJ1-1	.	.